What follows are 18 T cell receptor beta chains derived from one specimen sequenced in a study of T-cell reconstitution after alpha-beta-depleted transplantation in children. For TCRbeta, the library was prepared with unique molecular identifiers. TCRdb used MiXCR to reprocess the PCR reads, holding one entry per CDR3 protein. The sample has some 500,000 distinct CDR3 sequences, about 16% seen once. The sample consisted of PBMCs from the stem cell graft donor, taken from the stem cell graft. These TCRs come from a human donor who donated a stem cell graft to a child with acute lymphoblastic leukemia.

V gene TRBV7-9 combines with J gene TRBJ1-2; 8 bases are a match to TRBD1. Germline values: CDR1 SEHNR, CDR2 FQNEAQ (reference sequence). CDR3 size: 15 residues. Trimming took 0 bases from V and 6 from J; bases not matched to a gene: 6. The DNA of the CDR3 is TGTGCCAGCAGCTTAGCGTCAGGGGGCAGGAATGGCTACACCTTC. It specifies CASSLASGGRNGYTF.

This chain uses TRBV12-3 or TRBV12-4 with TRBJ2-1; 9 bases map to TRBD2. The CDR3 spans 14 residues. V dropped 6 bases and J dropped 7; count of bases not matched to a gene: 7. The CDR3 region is CASRRLAEINEQFF. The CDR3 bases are TGTGCCAGCAGGAGACTAGCGGAGATAAATGAGCAGTTCTTC.

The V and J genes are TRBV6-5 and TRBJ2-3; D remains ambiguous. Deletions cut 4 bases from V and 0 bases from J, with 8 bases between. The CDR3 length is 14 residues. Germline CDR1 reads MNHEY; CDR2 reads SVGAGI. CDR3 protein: CASSSARSTDTQYF. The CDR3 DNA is TGTGCCAGCAGTTCAGCTAGAAGCACAGATACGCAGTATTTT.

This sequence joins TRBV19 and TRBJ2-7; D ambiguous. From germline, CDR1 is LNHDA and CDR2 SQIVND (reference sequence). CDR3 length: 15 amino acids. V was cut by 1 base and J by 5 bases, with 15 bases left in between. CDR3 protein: CASSIVFGGTDEQYF. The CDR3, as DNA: TGTGCCAGTAGTATAGTTTTCGGCGGAACGGACGAGCAGTACTTC.

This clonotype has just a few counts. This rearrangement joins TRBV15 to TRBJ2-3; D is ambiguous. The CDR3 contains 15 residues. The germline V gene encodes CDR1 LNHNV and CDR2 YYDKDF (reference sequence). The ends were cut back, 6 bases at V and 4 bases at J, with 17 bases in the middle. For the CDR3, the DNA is TGTGCCACCAGTTACCCGACGACCGAGGCAGATACGCAGTATTTT. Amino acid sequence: CATSYPTTEADTQYF.

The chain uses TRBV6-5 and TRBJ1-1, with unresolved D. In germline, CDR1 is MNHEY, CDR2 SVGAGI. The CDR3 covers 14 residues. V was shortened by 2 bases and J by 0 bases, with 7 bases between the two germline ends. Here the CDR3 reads CASSYRSMNTEAFF. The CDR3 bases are TGTGCCAGCAGTTACCGCAGCATGAACACTGAAGCTTTCTTT.

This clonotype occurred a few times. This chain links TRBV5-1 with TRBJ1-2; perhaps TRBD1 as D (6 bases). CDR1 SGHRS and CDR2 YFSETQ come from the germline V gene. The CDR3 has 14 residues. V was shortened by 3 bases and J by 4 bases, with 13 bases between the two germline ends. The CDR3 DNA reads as TGCGCCAGCAGCTCCGCGACAGGCCTCTATGGCTACACCTTC. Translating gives CASSSATGLYGYTF. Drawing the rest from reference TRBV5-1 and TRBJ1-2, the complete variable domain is KAGVTQTPRYLIKTRGQQVTLSCSPISGHRSVSWYQQTPGQGLQFLFEYFSETQRNKGNFPGRFSGRQFSNSRSEMNVSTLELGDSALYLCASSSATGLYGYTFGSGTRLTVV.

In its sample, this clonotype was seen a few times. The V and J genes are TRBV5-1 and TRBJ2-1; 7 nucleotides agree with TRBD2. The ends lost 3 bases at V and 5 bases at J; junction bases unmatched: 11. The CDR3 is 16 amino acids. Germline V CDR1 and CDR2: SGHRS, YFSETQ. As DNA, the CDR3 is TGCGCCAGCAGCTATACTATCGGGACTACCAACAATGAGCAGTTCTTC. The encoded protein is CASSYTIGTTNNEQFF.

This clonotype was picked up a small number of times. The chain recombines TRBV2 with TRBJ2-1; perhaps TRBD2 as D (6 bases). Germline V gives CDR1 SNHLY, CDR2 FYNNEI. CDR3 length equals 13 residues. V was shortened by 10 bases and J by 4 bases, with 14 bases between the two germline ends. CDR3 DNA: TGTGCCACCGCCGGGGGTTTTTACAATGAGCAGTTCTTC. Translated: CATAGGFYNEQFF.

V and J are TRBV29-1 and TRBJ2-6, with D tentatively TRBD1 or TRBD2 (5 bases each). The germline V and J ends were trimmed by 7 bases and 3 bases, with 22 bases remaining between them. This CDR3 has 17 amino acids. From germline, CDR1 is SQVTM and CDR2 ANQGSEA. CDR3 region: CSAESGTAQRGANVLTF. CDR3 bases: TGCAGCGCTGAGTCCGGGACCGCCCAGCGTGGGGCCAACGTCCTGACTTTC. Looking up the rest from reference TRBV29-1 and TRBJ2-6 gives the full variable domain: SAVISQKPSRDICQRGTSLTIQCQVDSQVTMMFWYRQQPGQSLTLIATANQGSEATYESGFVIDKFPISRPNLTFSTLTVSNMSPEDSSIYLCSAESGTAQRGANVLTFGAGSRLTVL.

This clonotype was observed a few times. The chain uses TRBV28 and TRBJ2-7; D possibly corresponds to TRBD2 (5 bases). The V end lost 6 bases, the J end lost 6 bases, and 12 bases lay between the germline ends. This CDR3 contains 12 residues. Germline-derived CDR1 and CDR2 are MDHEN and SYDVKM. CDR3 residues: CASSIGRVEQYF. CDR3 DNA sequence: TGTGCCAGCAGCATCGGGCGGGTCGAGCAGTACTTC.

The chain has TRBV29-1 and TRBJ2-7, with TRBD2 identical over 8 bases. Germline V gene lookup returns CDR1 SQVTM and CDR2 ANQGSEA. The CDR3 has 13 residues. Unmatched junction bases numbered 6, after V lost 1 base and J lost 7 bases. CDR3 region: CSVEGAGAGEQYF. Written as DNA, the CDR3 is TGCAGCGTTGAAGGAGCGGGAGCGGGGGAGCAGTACTTC.

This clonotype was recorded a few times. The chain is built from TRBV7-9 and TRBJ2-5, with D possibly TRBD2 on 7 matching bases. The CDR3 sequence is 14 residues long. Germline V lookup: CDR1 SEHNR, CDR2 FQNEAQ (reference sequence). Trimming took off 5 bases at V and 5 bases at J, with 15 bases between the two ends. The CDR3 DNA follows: TGTGCCAGCAGCCTAGAGGGGGGGGACGAGACCCAGTACTTC. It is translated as CASSLEGGDETQYF.

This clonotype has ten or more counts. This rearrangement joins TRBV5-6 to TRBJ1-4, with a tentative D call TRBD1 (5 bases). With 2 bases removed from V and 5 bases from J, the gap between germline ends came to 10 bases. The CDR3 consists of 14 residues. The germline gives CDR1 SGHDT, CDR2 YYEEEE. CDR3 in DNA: TGTGCCAGCAGCTTCAAGGGGACGAATGAAAAACTGTTTTTT. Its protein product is CASSFKGTNEKLFF.

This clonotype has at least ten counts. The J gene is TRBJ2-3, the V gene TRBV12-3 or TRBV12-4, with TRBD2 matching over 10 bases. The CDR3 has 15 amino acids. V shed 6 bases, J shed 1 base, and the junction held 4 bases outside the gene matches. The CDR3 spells CASSPTSGGTDTQYF. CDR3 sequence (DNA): TGTGCCAGCAGCCCTACTAGCGGGGGCACAGATACGCAGTATTTT.

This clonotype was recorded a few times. The CDR3 DNA sequence: TGCGCCAGCAGCTCCCCCCGGACAGGGCGGTATGAGCAGTTCTTC. This encodes CASSSPRTGRYEQFF. This chain connects TRBV5-1 to TRBJ2-1, with 8 bases that match TRBD1. The CDR3 has 15 residues. The germline V gene has CDR1 SGHRS and CDR2 YFSETQ. J was trimmed by 8 bases and V by 3 bases; bases with no gene match: 10.

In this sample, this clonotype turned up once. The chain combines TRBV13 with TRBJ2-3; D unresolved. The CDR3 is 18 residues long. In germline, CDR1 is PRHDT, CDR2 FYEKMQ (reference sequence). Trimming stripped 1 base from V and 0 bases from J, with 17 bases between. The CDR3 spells CASSLVSLALSSTDTQYF. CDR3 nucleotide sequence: TGTGCCAGCAGCTTAGTCTCCCTGGCCCTCTCTAGCACAGATACGCAGTATTTT.

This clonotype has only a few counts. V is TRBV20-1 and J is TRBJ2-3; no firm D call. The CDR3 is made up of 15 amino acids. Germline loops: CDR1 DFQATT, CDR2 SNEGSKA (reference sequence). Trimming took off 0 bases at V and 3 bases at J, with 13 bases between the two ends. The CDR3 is CSAREGRGFTDTQYF. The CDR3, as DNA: TGCAGTGCTAGAGAGGGTAGAGGATTTACAGATACGCAGTATTTT.